The 26 T cell receptor beta chains presented below share a single source sample, sequenced in a study of T-cell memory formation after mild COVID-19. TCRdb re-analysed the 5' RACE reads in MiXCR, keeping a single row per CDR3 protein. In the table there are about 400,000 distinct CDR3 sequences, around 17% of which are singletons. Input material: PBMCs or a T cell subset sorted from them (not recorded which). Source of these receptors: a man aged 18 to 30 who had mild COVID-19 (a few samples of this study predate the infection). Cell type and time point are not known.

This clonotype was counted between two and nine times. V is TRBV25-1 and J is TRBJ1-2; D call uncertain. The V gene's germline CDR1 is MGHDK and CDR2 SYGVNS. The CDR3 consists of 12 residues. Trimming stripped 3 bases from V and 6 bases from J, with 8 bases between. The CDR3 DNA reads as TGTGCCAGCAGTGAGTCGGGCAATGGCTACACCTTC. Its protein is CASSESGNGYTF.

J is TRBJ2-3 and V is TRBV7-9, with 11 positions matching TRBD1. Germline V gene sequence: CDR1 SEHNR, CDR2 FQNEAQ (reference sequence). This CDR3 region has 17 residues. V was clipped by 4 bases and J by 2 bases; unmatched bases: 8. The CDR3: CASSSRTGGVFTDTQYF. CDR3 sequence (DNA): TGTGCCAGCAGCTCCAGGACAGGGGGCGTTTTCACAGATACGCAGTATTTT.

This clonotype was detected a few times. The chain is built from TRBV7-6 and TRBJ2-3, with 12 bases that match TRBD2. The CDR3 is 15 amino acids. Germline CDR1 is SGHVS and CDR2 is FNYEAQ. Trimming at V came to 5 bases and at J to 5 bases, leaving 5 bases not matched to a gene. The CDR3 DNA reads as TGTGCCAGCAGCCGGACTAGCGGGGTTAGAGATACGCAGTATTTT. Amino acids: CASSRTSGVRDTQYF.

The chain has TRBV12-3 or TRBV12-4 and TRBJ1-4; the D gene is possibly TRBD1 (5 bases). This CDR3 is 14 amino acids long. V was clipped by 8 bases and J by 4 bases, with 14 bases between them. The CDR3: CASRTRGRNEKLFF. The DNA of the CDR3 is TGTGCCAGCCGAACTCGGGGCCGTAATGAAAAACTGTTTTTT.

Many counts were recorded for this clonotype. The chain joins TRBV6-2 or TRBV6-3 to TRBJ2-5, with no clear D. The CDR3 is 12 residues long. CDR1 MNHEY and CDR2 SVGEGT come from the germline V gene. Trimming stripped 4 bases from V and 3 bases from J, with 6 bases between. The chain's CDR3 is CASSSAEETQYF. The CDR3 DNA follows: TGTGCCAGCAGTTCAGCAGAAGAGACCCAGTACTTC.

The chain joins TRBV6-5 to TRBJ2-3; TRBD2 aligns across 13 bases. CDR1 and CDR2 (germline): MNHEY, SVGAGI. This CDR3 has 17 amino acids. The V and J ends lost 5 bases and 1 base, in that order; junction bases with no gene match: 6. CDR3 residues: CASSNTGTSGGTDTQYF. The CDR3 DNA follows: TGTGCCAGCAGTAACACCGGGACTAGCGGGGGCACAGATACGCAGTATTTT.

The V and J genes are TRBV12-3 or TRBV12-4 and TRBJ2-7; weak D call: TRBD1 (6 bases). The V and J ends lost 2 bases and 7 bases respectively, with 12 bases between them. The CDR3 spans 13 residues. CDR3 nucleotides: TGTGCCAGCAGTTTAAGAACAGGGCTTGAGCAGTACTTC. It encodes CASSLRTGLEQYF.

V usage is TRBV6-5 and J usage is TRBJ2-6, with D perhaps matching TRBD1 (6 bases). The CDR3 spans 14 residues. V was clipped by 6 bases and J by 4 bases, with 10 bases between them. Germline assignment: CDR1 MNHEY and CDR2 SVGAGI. CDR3 region: CASRRTAGANVLTF. CDR3 DNA: TGTGCCAGCAGACGGACAGCGGGGGCCAACGTCCTGACTTTC.

A few counts support this clonotype. The gene calls are TRBV3-1 and TRBJ1-6; D gene ambiguous. The germline V and J ends were trimmed by 0 bases and 7 bases, with 16 bases remaining between them. This CDR3 has 17 residues. Germline CDR1 is LGHDT and CDR2 is YNNKEL (reference sequence). The CDR3: CASSQDFAGSANSPLHF. CDR3 sequence (DNA): TGTGCCAGCAGCCAAGATTTCGCGGGCAGCGCAAATTCACCCCTCCACTTT.

The rearrangement uses TRBV19 and TRBJ1-1; 8 bases fit TRBD1. Trimming at V came to 5 bases and at J to 3 bases, leaving 2 bases not matched to a gene. There are 13 residues in the CDR3. Germline values: CDR1 LNHDA, CDR2 SQIVND (reference sequence). CDR3 in DNA: TGTGCCAGTAGTCACAGGGGGTACACTGAAGCTTTCTTT. Its protein product is CASSHRGYTEAFF.

This clonotype was detected once. The CDR3 DNA reads as TGCGCCAGCAGCTTGGAAGGGTTGAGGGCTTCGGGAGCTGGCCAGTACTTC. This gives the protein CASSLEGLRASGAGQYF. V gene TRBV5-1 combines with J gene TRBJ2-5; D is possibly TRBD2 (6 bases). Germline CDR1 and CDR2: SGHRS and YFSETQ. V was shortened by 0 bases and J by 10 bases, with 25 bases between the two germline ends. The CDR3 spans 17 residues.

This clonotype has at least ten counts. J is TRBJ1-2 and V is TRBV7-2; D perhaps matches TRBD1 (5 bases). Germline assignment: CDR1 SGHTA and CDR2 FQGNSA. CDR3 length: 12 amino acids. Trimming left V 3 bases short and J 8 bases short, with 10 bases between. Written as DNA, the CDR3 is TGTGCCAGCAGCTTTGACTGGGGGGGCTACACCTTC. Translated, it gives CASSFDWGGYTF.

In this sample, this clonotype turned up many times. This rearrangement joins TRBV7-2 to TRBJ2-3; D is uncertain. Trimming took off 1 base at V and 6 bases at J, with 8 bases between the two ends. The CDR3 contains 13 residues. Per the germline V gene, CDR1 is SGHTA and CDR2 is FQGNSA. The CDR3 nucleotides are TGTGCCAGCAGCTTAGTCTCGGTTGATACGCAGTATTTT. Amino acids: CASSLVSVDTQYF. The entire variable domain, with the rest obtained from reference TRBV7-2 and TRBJ2-3, is as follows: GAGVSQSPSNKVTEKGKDVELRCDPISGHTALYWYRQSLGQGLEFLIYFQGNSAPDKSGLPSDRFSAERTGGSVSTLTIQRTQQEDSAVYLCASSLVSVDTQYFGPGTRLTVL.

This chain joins TRBV21-1 and TRBJ2-7; the table names TRBD2, a call not compared with the DNA. TRBV21-1 is designated a pseudogene. The CDR3 length is 15 residues. This CDR3 reads CASSKVGREPYEQYV. In nucleotides, the CDR3 is TGTGCCAGCAGCAAGGTCGGCAGGGAACCCTACGAGCAGTACGTC.

This sequence joins TRBV6-5 and TRBJ1-1; D gene ambiguous. Germline V gives CDR1 MNHEY, CDR2 SVGAGI. V was trimmed by 0 bases and J by 1 base, leaving 12 bases between them. The CDR3 contains 16 residues. The CDR3 DNA reads as TGTGCCAGCAGTTACTCGTGGGCGGGTAAGAACACTGAAGCTTTCTTT. This codes for CASSYSWAGKNTEAFF.

This clonotype has a handful of counts. The genes are TRBV29-1 and TRBJ2-7, with 9 positions matching TRBD1. Germline loops: CDR1 SQVTM, CDR2 ANQGSEA. This CDR3 has 12 residues. V shed 6 bases and J 6 bases; nucleotides not matched to a gene: 6. CDR3 loop: CSVGQGALEQYF. The CDR3 region has the DNA TGCAGCGTGGGACAGGGAGCTCTCGAGCAGTACTTC.

This clonotype was detected many times. V gene TRBV6-5 combines with J gene TRBJ2-5; D uncertain. Germline CDR1 and CDR2: MNHEY and SVGAGI. The CDR3 has 14 residues. V dropped 0 bases and J dropped 7 bases, with 12 bases sitting between them. Here the CDR3 DNA reads TGTGCCAGCAGTTACTCGATTCTTGGGCGGACCCAGTACTTC. Encoded protein: CASSYSILGRTQYF.

This clonotype was seen only a few times. V gene TRBV5-1 combines with J gene TRBJ2-5; D remains ambiguous. The germline V gene encodes CDR1 SGHRS and CDR2 YFSETQ. Trimming stripped 7 bases from V and 1 base from J, with 11 bases between. The CDR3 loop spans 13 amino acids. The CDR3 region has the DNA TGCGCCAGCCGCGCTCTGACCCAAGAGACCCAGTACTTC. Encoded protein: CASRALTQETQYF.

CDR3 coding DNA: TGTGCCAGTCGGGGCGCCGGGACCGGGGAGCTGTTTTTT. Its protein is CASRGAGTGELFF. This chain uses TRBV12-3 or TRBV12-4 with TRBJ2-2; D tentatively reads TRBD1 or TRBD2 (5 bases each). The CDR3 is made up of 13 amino acids. Trimming shortened V by 9 bases and J by 5 bases, and 13 bases separated the two germline ends.

This chain uses TRBV5-6 with TRBJ2-6, with unresolved D. The CDR3 totals 15 residues. Germline V gene lookup returns CDR1 SGHDT and CDR2 YYEEEE. Trimming stripped 2 bases from V and 0 bases from J, with 6 bases between. The CDR3 sequence is CASSFRFSGANVLTF. The CDR3 DNA follows: TGTGCCAGCAGCTTTCGGTTCTCTGGGGCCAACGTCCTGACTTTC.

At least ten counts were recorded for this clonotype. This rearrangement joins TRBV6-1 to TRBJ1-1, with unresolved D. CDR1 MNHNS and CDR2 SASEGT come from the germline V gene. V was trimmed by 2 bases and J by 1 base, leaving 5 bases between them. The CDR3 is made up of 13 amino acids. The DNA for the CDR3 is TGTGCCAGCAGTGAATCCGGGAACACTGAAGCTTTCTTT. Its protein product is CASSESGNTEAFF.

This chain joins TRBV12-3 or TRBV12-4 and TRBJ1-5; D gene ambiguous. The CDR3 length is 15 residues. V was shortened by 2 bases and J by 0 bases, with 8 bases between the two germline ends. The CDR3 DNA sequence: TGTGCCAGCAGTTTAAGGTTTTATAGCAATCAGCCCCAGCATTTT. This sequence encodes CASSLRFYSNQPQHF.

This clonotype has a handful of counts. The chain combines TRBV4-3 with TRBJ2-1, with D perhaps TRBD1 or TRBD2 (6 bases each). Trimming cost V 4 bases and J 0 bases, with 16 bases left between them. CDR3 length: 17 amino acids. CDR1 is LGHNA and CDR2 is YSLEER in the germline V gene. The CDR3 protein is CASSRGRGLSSYNEQFF. CDR3 DNA: TGCGCCAGCAGCCGAGGTCGGGGGCTGAGCTCCTACAATGAGCAGTTCTTC.

This clonotype was observed a few times. The rearrangement joins TRBV3-1 to TRBJ2-3; D not certain. Germline values: CDR1 LGHDT, CDR2 YNNKEL (reference sequence). Trimming took off 7 bases at V and 6 bases at J, with 14 bases between the two ends. This CDR3 comprises 13 residues. As DNA, the CDR3 is TGTGCCAGCAACTCAAGGACCGGGGATACGCAGTATTTT. It translates to CASNSRTGDTQYF.

Turning to this clonotype: Mismatch with germline at one junction end may stem from a read error. The chain is built from TRBV20-1 and TRBJ1-2; weak D call: TRBD1 (5 bases). Germline V gene sequence: CDR1 DFQATT, CDR2 SNEGSKA (reference sequence). CDR3 length equals 13 residues. The CDR3 loop reads CSARDGRGYGYTF. Here the CDR3 DNA reads TGCAGTGCCAGAGATGGGAGGGGCTATGGCTACACCTTC.

This clonotype was detected ten times or more. The CDR3 nucleotides are TGTGCCAGCAGTTACAGCGAGGGACAGCTCTATGGCTACACCTTC. As protein: CASSYSEGQLYGYTF. The genes are TRBV6-5 and TRBJ1-2; 7 positions agree with TRBD1. Germline CDR1 and CDR2: MNHEY and SVGAGI. With V trimmed by 2 bases and J by 4 bases, 7 bases remained unmatched. This CDR3 has 15 amino acids.